These 2 T cell receptor beta chains came from one sample sequenced in a study of regulatory T cells in long-lasting Graves disease. With iRepertoire HTBI primers and Arm-PCR of CDR3 regions, TCR beta libraries were built. TCRdb processed the multiplex PCR reads anew with MiXCR; each CDR3 protein has one entry. The sample holds roughly 450,000 distinct CDR3 sequences, 20% to 25% seen once. The sample's time point: persistent/refractory GD, antithyroid drugs over 5 years with positive TRAb. PBMC RNA was the source of the TCR library. Sequencing used peripheral blood mononuclear cells (PBMCs), obtained when the disease was refractory, from a patient treated with antithyroid drugs. These receptors were taken from a female donor with Graves disease.

This clonotype appeared a few times. The chain uses TRBV7-6 and TRBJ1-1; D gene unclear. From germline, CDR1 is SGHVS and CDR2 FNYEAQ. V was clipped by 5 bases and J by 6 bases, with 16 bases between them. There are 14 residues in the CDR3. The CDR3 nucleotides read TGTGCCAGCAGCCTCTCGTTGTTACAGCCTGAAGCTTTCTTT. Translation: CASSLSLLQPEAFF.

This clonotype was detected a few times. This chain joins TRBV7-2 and TRBJ2-3; 7 bases are shared with TRBD2. V shed 5 bases, J shed 2 bases, and the junction held 10 bases outside the gene matches. This CDR3 has 16 residues. CDR1 SGHTA and CDR2 FQGNSA come from the germline V gene. This CDR3 reads CASSPLGGDATDTQYF. CDR3 nucleotide sequence: TGTGCCAGCAGCCCCTTGGGGGGGGACGCCACAGATACGCAGTATTTT.